A single sample is the source of the 30 T cell receptor beta chains below, sequenced in a study of T cells in Graves' hyperthyroidism and ophthalmopathy. RNA transcripts served as the template for amplifying TCR beta CDR3 regions. A set of HTBI primers served as the primers for a first-round RT-PCR of the TCR CDR3. TCRdb passed the multiplex PCR reads through MiXCR, listing each CDR3 protein once. The table records some 510,000 distinct CDR3 sequences, 20% to 25% of them present only once. The sample taken for sequencing was blood. The receptors come from a man between 18 and 35 years old with Graves' hyperthyroidism.

This clonotype was seen many times. The chain joins TRBV29-1 to TRBJ1-2, with 11 bases fitting TRBD1. The CDR3 consists of 14 residues. The V and J ends lost 7 bases and 4 bases, in that order; junction bases with no gene match: 8. Germline loops: CDR1 SQVTM, CDR2 ANQGSEA. CDR3 sequence (DNA): TGCAGCGCCTCCCCGGGACAGGGGGGCTATGGCTACACCTTC. Translation: CSASPGQGGYGYTF.

This rearrangement joins TRBV6-5 to TRBJ2-5; 10 positions agree with TRBD2. Germline CDR1 is MNHEY and CDR2 is SVGAGI. Trimming took 6 bases from V and 6 from J; bases not matched to a gene: 10. The CDR3 contains 15 residues. The chain's CDR3 is CASSLIASGSQTQYF. The CDR3 DNA is TGTGCCAGCAGCTTAATAGCTAGCGGGAGTCAGACCCAGTACTTC.

This clonotype was counted between two and nine times. Given a much more abundant clone one base away, this may be a read error. The rearrangement uses TRBV19 and TRBJ1-1; D call uncertain. The CDR3 has 13 residues. Germline CDR1 is LNHDA and CDR2 is SQIVND (reference sequence). This CDR3 reads CASSIHQEPEACF. Here the CDR3 DNA reads TGTGCCAGTAGTATCCACCAGGAACCTGAAGCTTGCTTT.

The J gene is TRBJ2-2, the V gene TRBV6-1; 7 nucleotides match TRBD1. The CDR3 has 15 amino acids. V shed 6 bases and J 4 bases; nucleotides not matched to a gene: 8. Germline lookup yields CDR1 MNHNS and CDR2 SASEGT. CDR3 region: CASRPGTEPTGELFF. CDR3 nucleotides: TGTGCCAGCAGGCCCGGGACAGAACCCACCGGGGAGCTGTTTTTT.

This sequence joins TRBV6-1 and TRBJ1-2; no reliable D call. This CDR3 is 16 amino acids long. The germline gives CDR1 MNHNS, CDR2 SASEGT. Trimming removed 6 bases at V and 8 bases at J, with 25 bases between. Here the CDR3 reads CASSPGAEWGSGGYTF. Written as DNA, the CDR3 is TGTGCCAGCAGCCCGGGCGCTGAATGGGGTTCGGGGGGCTACACCTTC.

The table lists this clonotype with a few counts. The chain has TRBV27 and TRBJ1-5; no reliable D call. V was shortened by 6 bases and J by 9 bases, with 18 bases between the two germline ends. CDR1 MNHEY and CDR2 SMNVEV come from the germline V gene (reference sequence). The CDR3 is made up of 14 amino acids. CDR3 sequence reads: CASRLTRLEGPQHF. The DNA for the CDR3 is TGTGCCAGCAGATTGACCCGTTTGGAGGGGCCCCAGCATTTT.

As DNA, the CDR3 is TGTGCCAGCAGTGCCCACTCTCAGGGGTATGGCTACACCTTC. This translates into CASSAHSQGYGYTF. The chain recombines TRBV28 with TRBJ1-2; a possible D gene is TRBD1 (6 bases). Trimming cost V 5 bases and J 5 bases, with 15 bases left between them. This CDR3 has 14 amino acids. Germline CDR1 reads MDHEN; CDR2 reads SYDVKM.

There are many counts of this clonotype. V gene TRBV12-3 or TRBV12-4 combines with J gene TRBJ1-2; the D gene is possibly TRBD1 (5 bases). The V and J ends lost 5 bases and 4 bases respectively, with 20 bases between them. The CDR3 consists of 16 residues. The chain's CDR3 is CASSPRGGKESYGYTF. CDR3 sequence (DNA): TGTGCCAGCAGTCCGAGGGGAGGGAAAGAGAGCTATGGCTACACCTTC.

This clonotype was seen a few times. The chain has TRBV5-1 and TRBJ2-2; D call uncertain. CDR1 SGHRS and CDR2 YFSETQ come from the germline V gene. The CDR3 totals 16 residues. The V end was cut by 1 base, the J end by 0 bases, with 10 bases between. The CDR3 region is CASSLRSGTNTGELFF. The CDR3 coding sequence is TGCGCCAGCAGCTTGAGGTCAGGCACGAACACCGGGGAGCTGTTTTTT. The whole variable domain, filled in from reference TRBV5-1 and TRBJ2-2, reads KAGVTQTPRYLIKTRGQQVTLSCSPISGHRSVSWYQQTPGQGLQFLFEYFSETQRNKGNFPGRFSGRQFSNSRSEMNVSTLELGDSALYLCASSLRSGTNTGELFFGEGSRLTVL.

The table lists this clonotype with many counts. The V and J genes are TRBV6-1 and TRBJ1-2; TRBD1 matches 9 bases. This CDR3 region has 16 residues. The ends lost 6 bases at V and 3 bases at J; junction bases unmatched: 11. CDR1 is MNHNS and CDR2 is SASEGT in the germline V gene. The CDR3, as DNA: TGTGCCAGCAGCATACCGTACAGGGGGCCGGACTATGGCTACACCTTC. The encoded protein is CASSIPYRGPDYGYTF.

Concerning this clonotype itself: This clone may be a read error of a much larger clone one base away. The rearrangement uses TRBV11-2 and TRBJ1-2; D is uncertain. The CDR3 has 18 residues. CDR1 is SGHAT and CDR2 is FQNNGV in the germline V gene. The CDR3 DNA follows: TGTGCCAGCAGCTCCCCCGATTGGGCAGGCAAAGCTAACTATGGCTACGCCTTC. Amino acids: CASSSPDWAGKANYGYAF.

This clonotype has a handful of counts. A read error may produce the germline difference seen at one junction end. The gene calls are TRBV28 and TRBJ2-7; TRBD1 matches 8 bases. From germline, CDR1 is MDHEN and CDR2 SYDVKM. This CDR3 contains 14 residues. The CDR3 sequence: CASSFGQGSHEQYF. In DNA form, the CDR3 reads TGTGCCAGCAGTTTTGGACAGGGCTCCCACGAGCAGTACTTC.

This clonotype has just a few counts. The chain is built from TRBV13 and TRBJ2-5; D remains unclear. Trimming pared 5 bases from V and 3 bases from J, leaving 13 bases between. The CDR3 loop spans 14 amino acids. Germline CDR1 and CDR2: PRHDT and FYEKMQ (reference sequence). Here the CDR3 reads CASSNTGNKETQYF. The CDR3 nucleotides are TGTGCCAGCAGCAATACCGGCAATAAAGAGACCCAGTACTTC.

This clonotype was counted at least ten times. The CDR3 here is CASSSPPFGQVRDNQPQHF. CDR3 DNA sequence: TGTGCCAGCAGTTCTCCCCCCTTCGGACAGGTCAGAGACAATCAGCCCCAGCATTTT. This rearrangement joins TRBV28 to TRBJ1-5; 7 positions match TRBD1. This CDR3 is built from 19 residues. Germline values: CDR1 MDHEN, CDR2 SYDVKM. Germline trimming cut 4 bases from V and 3 bases from J; bases unmatched to any gene: 18.

There are a few counts of this clonotype. The chain has TRBV11-1 and TRBJ1-1; D not resolved. V lost 1 base and J lost 4, with 10 bases in between. The length of the CDR3 is 14 residues. CDR1 SGHAT and CDR2 FQDESV come from the germline V gene (reference sequence). CDR3 protein: CASSLGSMSTEAFF. The CDR3 nucleotides are TGTGCCAGCAGCTTAGGAAGTATGAGCACTGAAGCTTTCTTT.

This clonotype has ten or more counts. The rearrangement uses TRBV6-2 or TRBV6-3 and TRBJ2-7; 8 bases map to TRBD1. V lost 2 bases and J lost 4; bases outside the gene matches: 10. The CDR3 contains 16 residues. Per germline, CDR1 MNHEY and CDR2 SVGEGT. Written as DNA, the CDR3 is TGTGCCAGCAGTTACGGCCCAGGACAGGGACCATACGAGCAGTACTTC. This codes for CASSYGPGQGPYEQYF.

This clonotype occurred many times. The genes are TRBV11-2 and TRBJ1-1; D gene ambiguous. The CDR3 length is 14 residues. Trimming shortened V by 7 bases and J by 4 bases, and 16 bases separated the two germline ends. Germline loops: CDR1 SGHAT, CDR2 FQNNGV. Written as DNA, the CDR3 is TGTGCCAGCACACAATCCTATAGGTTCACTGAAGCTTTCTTT. Translating gives CASTQSYRFTEAFF.

This sequence joins TRBV11-2 and TRBJ1-2; D remains ambiguous. V lost 0 bases, J lost 9 bases, and 17 bases lay in between. The germline gives CDR1 SGHAT, CDR2 FQNNGV. The CDR3 totals 15 residues. The CDR3 nucleotides are TGTGCCAGCAGCTTAGATGGGGTTCAGACTGGGCGCTACACCTTC. It encodes CASSLDGVQTGRYTF. Variable domain in full (rest from reference TRBV11-2 and TRBJ1-2): EAGVAQSPRYKIIEKRQSVAFWCNPISGHATLYWYQQILGQGPKLLIQFQNNGVVDDSQLPKDRFSAERLKGVDSTLKIQPAKLEDSAVYLCASSLDGVQTGRYTFGSGTRLTVV.

This clonotype was seen at least ten times. This chain uses TRBV6-5 with TRBJ1-5; 7 bases line up with TRBD1. Germline CDR1 and CDR2: MNHEY and SVGAGI. After removal of 8 bases from V and 4 bases from J, the junction contained 2 bases not matched to a gene. The CDR3 extends over 12 amino acids. The CDR3 nucleotides are TGTGCCAGCCTACAGGGGAATCAGCCCCAGCATTTT. As protein: CASLQGNQPQHF.

With regard to this clonotype: Relative to the germline gene, one junction end is altered; a read error may explain this. V and J are TRBV4-1 and TRBJ1-1; D ambiguous. Germline values: CDR1 MGHRA, CDR2 YSYEKL. The CDR3 consists of 14 residues. DNA for the CDR3: TGCGCCAGCACCCAGACCGAGCGGAACTCTGAAGCTTTCTTT. This encodes CASTQTERNSEAFF.

This clonotype occurred many times. The chain has TRBV3-1 and TRBJ2-5; possibly TRBD1 or TRBD2 for D (5 bases each). V lost 0 bases and J 7 bases, leaving 12 bases between the germline ends. From germline, CDR1 is LGHDT and CDR2 YNNKEL (reference sequence). CDR3 length: 14 amino acids. In nucleotides, the CDR3 is TGTGCCAGCAGCCAAGAATGGGACGGAGCGACCCAGTACTTC. Translated: CASSQEWDGATQYF.

This clonotype has just a few counts. The V call is TRBV6-1, the J call TRBJ1-5, with D possibly matching TRBD1 (5 bases). Looked up from germline, CDR1 is MNHNS and CDR2 is SASEGT. CDR3 length: 15 amino acids. The ends were cut back, 6 bases at V and 0 bases at J, with 12 bases in the middle. The CDR3: CASRGRINSNQPQHF. In nucleotides, the CDR3 is TGTGCCAGCAGGGGACGGATTAATAGCAATCAGCCCCAGCATTTT.

The chain joins TRBV20-1 to TRBJ2-7; D remains ambiguous. CDR3 length: 14 residues. The germline gives CDR1 DFQATT, CDR2 SNEGSKA (reference sequence). Trimming cost V 3 bases and J 2 bases, with 14 bases left between them. The CDR3 loop reads CSAREEVSPYEQYF. CDR3 nucleotides: TGCAGTGCTAGGGAAGAGGTCTCTCCCTACGAGCAGTACTTC.

This clonotype was seen repeatedly, ten times or more. CDR3 protein: CASSLGQGANEQYF. The CDR3 DNA reads as TGTGCCAGCAGCTTAGGACAGGGAGCTAACGAGCAGTACTTC. The chain uses TRBV7-9 and TRBJ2-7, with 7 bases identical to TRBD1. There are 14 residues in the CDR3. Losses at the gene ends were 1 base for V and 5 bases for J; bases not matched to a gene: 5. The germline CDR1 and CDR2 sequences are SEHNR and FQNEAQ (reference sequence). The whole variable domain, filled in from reference TRBV7-9 and TRBJ2-7, reads DTGVSQNPRHKITKRGQNVTFRCDPISEHNRLYWYRQTLGQGPEFLTYFQNEAQLEKSRLLSDRFSAERPKGSFSTLEIQRTEQGDSAMYLCASSLGQGANEQYFGPGTRLTVT.

The sample holds many counts of this clonotype. V gene TRBV11-1 combines with J gene TRBJ2-5; 8 nucleotides match TRBD2. CDR1 is SGHAT and CDR2 is FQDESV in the germline V gene (reference sequence). V lost 0 bases to trimming and J lost 5 bases; unmatched junction nucleotides: 2. The CDR3 runs 14 residues. Written as DNA, the CDR3 is TGTGCCAGCAGCTTAGCGGGACTAGTGGAGACCCAGTACTTC. Protein sequence: CASSLAGLVETQYF.

In its sample, this clonotype was seen many times. This chain joins TRBV29-1 and TRBJ2-7; the D gene is possibly TRBD1 (5 bases). The V end lost 1 base, the J end lost 1 base, and 5 bases lay between the germline ends. The germline gives CDR1 SQVTM, CDR2 ANQGSEA. This CDR3 has 12 amino acids. CDR3 loop: CSVEGTSYEQYF. The DNA of the CDR3 is TGCAGCGTTGAAGGGACATCCTACGAGCAGTACTTC.

This clonotype was picked up many times. V and J are TRBV28 and TRBJ1-2; tentatively, D is TRBD1 (6 bases). Trimming cost V 5 bases and J 8 bases, with 18 bases left between them. The CDR3 sequence is 14 residues long. Germline CDR1 MDHEN, CDR2 SYDVKM. CDR3 region: CASSPGQPARGYTF. For the CDR3, the DNA is TGTGCCAGCAGTCCAGGACAGCCAGCCCGCGGCTACACCTTC.

This clonotype appeared a few times. J is TRBJ2-7 and V is TRBV28; weak D call: TRBD1 (5 bases). Trimming took off 5 bases at V and 3 bases at J, with 17 bases between the two ends. The germline V gene has CDR1 MDHEN and CDR2 SYDVKM. CDR3 length: 15 amino acids. The CDR3 loop is CASSRPQKGDYEQYF. The CDR3 bases are TGTGCCAGCAGTCGTCCCCAAAAAGGGGACTACGAGCAGTACTTC.

The CDR3 is CASSGQGRGVTQYF. The CDR3 bases are TGTGCCAGCAGTGGACAGGGGCGCGGGGTGACCCAGTACTTC. The chain couples TRBV2 to TRBJ2-5; 8 bases are shared with TRBD1. Germline loops: CDR1 SNHLY, CDR2 FYNNEI. With V trimmed by 4 bases and J by 7 bases, 8 bases remained unmatched. The CDR3 consists of 14 residues.

V is TRBV7-8 and J is TRBJ1-1; D not resolved. Germline values: CDR1 SGHVS, CDR2 FQNEAQ. The V end lost 4 bases, the J end lost 4 bases, and 13 bases lay between the germline ends. The CDR3 consists of 14 residues. The CDR3 DNA follows: TGTGCCAGCAGCTCCCGCGAGGGTGGCACTGAAGCTTTCTTT. Translated, it gives CASSSREGGTEAFF.